What follows describes a single T cell receptor (beta chain). Its target antigen remains unknown. Base qualities were left out, and no much larger clone turns up one base away. TCRbeta CDR3 regions were amplified from genomic DNA using the immunoSEQ Assay, a bias-controlled multiplex PCR. The authors' pipeline ran thus. Nucleated cell counts per sample were estimated from amplification of reference gene primers within the assay. To quantify the absolute abundance of each unique TCRbeta CDR3 rearrangement, sequence reads were collapsed and filtered. For each sample, productive Simpson clonality was calculated as the square root of Simpson's diversity index over productive rearrangements. Imported from immuneACCESS, the table was reduced by TCRdb to in-frame sequences with V and J called. These copies leave out some clones; in studies compared against another copy, an unresolved V gene accounts for under half, and the cause of the remainder is not known. V, J and clone size are taken as reported in that table, and D and trimming were inferred from the DNA itself. The sample includes 200,000 to 300,000 clones, with roughly 86% observed a single time. The ten largest make up about 12% of the sample.

Collaborating institutions collected whole blood in K2EDTA tubes following their own protocols. For TCRbeta analysis, collaborators shipped samples in one of three forms: frozen whole blood, isolated PBMCs, or DNA extracted from either of those sample types. These data come from a study of blood T cell repertoires in COVID-19 (dated by TCRdb to about 2020). Some background on the complete study: Samples covering the acute and convalescent phases of COVID-19 were provided by collaborators in the United States, Italy and Spain. The prospective study material was composed of cDNA or gDNA derived from T cells, B-cell-depleted T cells, or PBMCs. Subjects who had been exposed to COVID-19, were actively infected with it, or had recovered from it provided the deeply sampled blood TCRbeta repertoires that made up the dataset. A freely available public database, intended as a resource for researchers studying the immune response to SARS-CoV-2, is where the repertoires were released. The samples were drawn from the first 160 participants of the ongoing ImmuneRACE study and from 1,254 subjects provided by 6 global collaborators. Sample metadata almost always included a de-identified subject ID, COVID-19 status, age in years and sex. Where available, HLA class I and class II types were obtained from metadata supplied by the sample provider rather than from assay-based typing. What the work shows at the level of the full study, not this receptor alone: The amount of clinical and demographic metadata varied by source and participant and was provided uncurated.

The germline V gene yields LGHNA for CDR1 and YNFKEQ for CDR2. The CDR3 measures 15 amino acids from cysteine to phenylalanine. The retained sequence is limited to the CDR3, 45 bases, with the frame set at the first base. The germline V end is reduced by 2 bases and the J end by 6 bases; junction bases left unmatched: 7. The TCR sequence derives from a man older than 75 with acute or convalescent COVID-19. Sequencing used peripheral blood. The chain employs TRBV4-2 and TRBJ2-3; 8 bases in between match TRBD2. The CDR3 protein sequence reads: CASSQSSGVGDTQYF. The nucleotide sequence is TGTGCCAGCAGCCAAAGTAGCGGGGTGGGGGATACGCAGTATTTT.